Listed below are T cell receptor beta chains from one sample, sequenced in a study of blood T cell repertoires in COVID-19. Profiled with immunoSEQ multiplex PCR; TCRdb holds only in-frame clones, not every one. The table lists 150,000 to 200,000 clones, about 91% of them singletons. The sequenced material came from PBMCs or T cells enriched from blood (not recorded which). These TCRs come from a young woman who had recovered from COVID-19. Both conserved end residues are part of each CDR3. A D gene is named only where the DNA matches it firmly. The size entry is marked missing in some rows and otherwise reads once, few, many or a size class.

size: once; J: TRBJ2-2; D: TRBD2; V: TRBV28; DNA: TGTGCCATCCGACTAGCGGGATCTGACGGGGAGCTGTTTTTT; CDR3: CAIRLAGSDGELFF
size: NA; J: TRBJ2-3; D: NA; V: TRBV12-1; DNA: TGTGCCAGCAGCAAACTAGCGGGAGATTATGTAGGGCAAGATACGCAGTATTTT; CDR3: CASSKLAGDYVGQDTQYF
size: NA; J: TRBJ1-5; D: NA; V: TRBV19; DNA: TGTGCCAGTGTTGGGGGCTATCAAGGCAATCAGCCCCAGCATTTT; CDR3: CASVGGYQGNQPQHF
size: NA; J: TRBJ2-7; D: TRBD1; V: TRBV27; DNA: TGTGCCAGCAGTCCGTGGCAGGGGGCTAACGAGCAGTACTTC; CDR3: CASSPWQGANEQYF
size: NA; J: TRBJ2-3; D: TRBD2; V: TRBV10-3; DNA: TGTGCCATTTCCAGGACTAGCGGGTACACAGATACGCAGTATTTT; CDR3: CAISRTSGYTDTQYF
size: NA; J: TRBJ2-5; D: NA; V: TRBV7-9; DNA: TGTGCCAGCAGCTTAAGCGCCCAAGAGACCCAGTACTTC; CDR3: CASSLSAQETQYF
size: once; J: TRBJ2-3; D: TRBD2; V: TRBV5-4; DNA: TGTGCCAGCAGTTTAGGGCAGAGGACTAGCGGAACCACAGATACGCAGTATTTT; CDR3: CASSLGQRTSGTTDTQYF
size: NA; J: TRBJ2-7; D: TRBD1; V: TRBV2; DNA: TGTGCCAGCAGTTTGGACAGGGCTAACTCCTACGAGCAGTACTTC; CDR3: CASSLDRANSYEQYF
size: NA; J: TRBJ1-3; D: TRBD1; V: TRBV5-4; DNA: TGTGCCAGCAGCCGTGGGGGACAGATCTCTGGAAACACCATATATTTT; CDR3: CASSRGGQISGNTIYF
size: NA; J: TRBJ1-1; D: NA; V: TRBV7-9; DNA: TGTGCCAGCAGCTTAGAAGGGATGCGGGGAAGGCCTCTGAACACTGAAGCTTTCTTT; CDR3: CASSLEGMRGRPLNTEAFF
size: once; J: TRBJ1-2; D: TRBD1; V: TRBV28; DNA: TGTGCCAGCTGGCTGACAGGGGAGAATGATGGCTACACCTTC; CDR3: CASWLTGENDGYTF
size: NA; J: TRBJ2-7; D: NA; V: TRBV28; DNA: TGTGCCAGCAGTCCCAAACCGACTAGCTACGAGCAGTACTTC; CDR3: CASSPKPTSYEQYF
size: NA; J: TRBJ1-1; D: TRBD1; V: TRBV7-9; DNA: TGTGCCAGCAGCTACGGGACAGGGAACACTGAAGCTTTCTTT; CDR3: CASSYGTGNTEAFF
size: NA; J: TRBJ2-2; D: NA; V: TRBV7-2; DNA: TGTGCCAGCAGCTTAGCCCTAAACACCGGGGAGCTGTTTTTT; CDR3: CASSLALNTGELFF
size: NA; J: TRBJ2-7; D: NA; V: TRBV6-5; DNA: TGTGCCAGCAGGGACACCGGCTCCTACGAGCAGTACTTC; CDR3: CASRDTGSYEQYF
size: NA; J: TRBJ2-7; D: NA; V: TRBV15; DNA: TGTGCCACCAGCAGAGAAGGTACGGAGTTCTACGAGCAGTACTTC; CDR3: CATSREGTEFYEQYF
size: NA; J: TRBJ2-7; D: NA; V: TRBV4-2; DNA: TGTGCCAGCAGCCAAGATTCGGGAGTGAGCTACGAGCAGTACTTC; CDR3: CASSQDSGVSYEQYF
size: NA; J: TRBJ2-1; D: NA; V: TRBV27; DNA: TGTGCCAGCAGGGGGGCCCCGGGGCGAGGAACGGTCTACAATGAGCAGTTCTTC; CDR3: CASRGAPGRGTVYNEQFF
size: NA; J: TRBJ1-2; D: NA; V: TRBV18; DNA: TGTGCCAGCTCACCGACTCCGGGATCTGGAGGCTACACCTTC; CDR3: CASSPTPGSGGYTF
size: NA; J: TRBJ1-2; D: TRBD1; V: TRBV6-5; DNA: TGTGCCAGCAGGAGAACAGGGGGGAACTACACCTTC; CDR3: CASRRTGGNYTF
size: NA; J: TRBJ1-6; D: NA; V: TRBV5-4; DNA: TGTGCCAGCAGCCTGGAGACAGGCGGATCACCCCTCCACTTT; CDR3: CASSLETGGSPLHF
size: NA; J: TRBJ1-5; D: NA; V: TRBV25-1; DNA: TGTGCCAGGAGAATAGATCAGCCCCAGCATTTT; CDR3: CARRIDQPQHF
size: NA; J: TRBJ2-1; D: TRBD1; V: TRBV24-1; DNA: TGTGCCACCAGTGATCCCGTGGCAGGGGGCCGCTATGAGCAGTTCTTC; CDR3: CATSDPVAGGRYEQFF
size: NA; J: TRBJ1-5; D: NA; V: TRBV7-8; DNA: TGTGCCAGCAGCCTCAAAGGGGCCCTCCAAATCGATCAGCCCCAGCATTTT; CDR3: CASSLKGALQIDQPQHF
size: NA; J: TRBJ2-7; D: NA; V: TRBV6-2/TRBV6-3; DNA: TGTGCCAGCAGTTACCCGACAAATACCTACGAGCAGTACTTC; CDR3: CASSYPTNTYEQYF
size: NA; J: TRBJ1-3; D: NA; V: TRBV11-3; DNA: TGTGCCAGCAGCTTAGGGAGCTCTGGAAACACCATATATTTT; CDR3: CASSLGSSGNTIYF
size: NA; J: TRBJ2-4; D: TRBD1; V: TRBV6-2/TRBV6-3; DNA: TGTGCCAGCAGTCAGGACAGGGGGATCAAAAACATTCAGTACTTC; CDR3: CASSQDRGIKNIQYF
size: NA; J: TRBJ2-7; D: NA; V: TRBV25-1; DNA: TGTGCCAGCAGTGACCGGGGTGGGGGGGCCTCCTACGAGCAGTACTTC; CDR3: CASSDRGGGASYEQYF
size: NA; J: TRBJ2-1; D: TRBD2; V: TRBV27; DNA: TGTGCCAGCAGTCCCCTCACTAGCGGGAGTAATGAGCAGTTCTTC; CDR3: CASSPLTSGSNEQFF
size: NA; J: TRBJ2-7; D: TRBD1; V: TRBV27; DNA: TGTGCCAGCAGCCGGACAGGGGGCGGTTTTAGTCTCTACGAGCAGTACTTC; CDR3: CASSRTGGGFSLYEQYF
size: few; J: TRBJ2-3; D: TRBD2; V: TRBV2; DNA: TGTGCCAGCAGTGACCAAGGGAGGGACGGCACCACAGATACGCAGTATTTT; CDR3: CASSDQGRDGTTDTQYF
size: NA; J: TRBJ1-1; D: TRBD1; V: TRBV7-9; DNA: TGTGCCAGCAGCTCCGAAACGGGACAGGGGGGAACTGAAGCTTTCTTT; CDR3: CASSSETGQGGTEAFF
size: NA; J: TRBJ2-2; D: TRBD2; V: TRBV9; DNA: TGTGCCAGCAGCGTAGGACTAGCGGGAGCCACCGGGGAGCTGTTTTTT; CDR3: CASSVGLAGATGELFF
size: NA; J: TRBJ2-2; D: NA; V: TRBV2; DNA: TGTGCCAGCAGTGAGGGGGGTCGGTTGCTGTTTTTT; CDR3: CASSEGGRLLFF
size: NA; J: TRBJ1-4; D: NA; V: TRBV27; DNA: TGTGCCAGCGCAAGCGCCCGGGAGCTGGGGTTGGAAAAACTGTTTTTT; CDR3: CASASARELGLEKLFF
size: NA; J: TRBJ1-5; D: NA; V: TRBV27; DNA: TGTGCCAGCAGTTCCGGGCCGAAGGGGCATTCCCAGCATTTT; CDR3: CASSSGPKGHSQHF
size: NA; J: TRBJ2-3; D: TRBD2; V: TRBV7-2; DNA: TGTGCCAGCAGCTCAATAGCGGGAGGAACAGATACGCAGTATTTT; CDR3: CASSSIAGGTDTQYF
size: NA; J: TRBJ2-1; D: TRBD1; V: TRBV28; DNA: TGTGCCAGCGGGGACCCGGGACAGGCCCACAATGAGCAGTTCTTC; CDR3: CASGDPGQAHNEQFF
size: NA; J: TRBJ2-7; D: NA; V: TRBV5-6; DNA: TGTGCCAGCATATCTATCGGGGGTCGGAGCTCCTACGAGCAGTACTTC; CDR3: CASISIGGRSSYEQYF
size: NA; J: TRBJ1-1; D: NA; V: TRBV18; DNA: TGTGCCAGCTCTCCCCAGACAGGAAAGAACACTGAAGCTTTCTTT; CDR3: CASSPQTGKNTEAFF
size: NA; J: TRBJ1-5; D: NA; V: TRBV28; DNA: TGTGCCAGCAGTTTAGGAATGGCCCGAGGGTGGAATAGCAATCAGCCCCAGCATTTT; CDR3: CASSLGMARGWNSNQPQHF